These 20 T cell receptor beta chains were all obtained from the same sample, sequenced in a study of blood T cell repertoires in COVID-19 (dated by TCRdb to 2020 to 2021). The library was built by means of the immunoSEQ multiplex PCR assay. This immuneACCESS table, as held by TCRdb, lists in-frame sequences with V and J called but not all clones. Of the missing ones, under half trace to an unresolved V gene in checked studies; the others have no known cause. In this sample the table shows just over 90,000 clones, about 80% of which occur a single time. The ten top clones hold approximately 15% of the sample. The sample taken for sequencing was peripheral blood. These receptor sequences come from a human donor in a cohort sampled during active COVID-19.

The CDR3 DNA follows: TGCGCCAGCAGCTTGGGGTTTATGGGACAGGGAACAGATACGCAGTATTTT. Translating it yields CASSLGFMGQGTDTQYF. This chain joins TRBV5-1 and TRBJ2-3; 9 bases map to TRBD1. CDR3 length equals 17 residues. After removal of 0 bases from V and 3 bases from J, the junction contained 8 bases not matched to a gene. Looked up from germline, CDR1 is SGHRS and CDR2 is YFSETQ. The complete variable domain, with remaining parts taken from reference TRBV5-1 and TRBJ2-3, reads KAGVTQTPRYLIKTRGQQVTLSCSPISGHRSVSWYQQTPGQGLQFLFEYFSETQRNKGNFPGRFSGRQFSNSRSEMNVSTLELGDSALYLCASSLGFMGQGTDTQYFGPGTRLTVL.

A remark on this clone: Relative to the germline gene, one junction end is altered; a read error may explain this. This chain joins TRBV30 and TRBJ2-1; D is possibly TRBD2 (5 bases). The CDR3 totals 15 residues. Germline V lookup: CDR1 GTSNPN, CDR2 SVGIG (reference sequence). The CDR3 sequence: CARSSLRDRHYEQFF. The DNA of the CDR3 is TGTGCCCGGAGCTCGCTGAGGGATAGGCATTATGAGCAGTTCTTC.

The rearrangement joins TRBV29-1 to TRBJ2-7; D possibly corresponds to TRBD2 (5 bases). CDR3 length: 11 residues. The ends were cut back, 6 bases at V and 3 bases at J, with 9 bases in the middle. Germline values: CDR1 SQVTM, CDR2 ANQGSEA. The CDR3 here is CSVRERYEQYF. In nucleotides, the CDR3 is TGCAGCGTAAGGGAGCGCTACGAGCAGTACTTC.

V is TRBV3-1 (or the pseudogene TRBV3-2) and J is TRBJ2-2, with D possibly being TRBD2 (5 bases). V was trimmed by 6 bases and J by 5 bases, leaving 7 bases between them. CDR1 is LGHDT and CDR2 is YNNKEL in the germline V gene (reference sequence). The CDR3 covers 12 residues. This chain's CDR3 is CASSSGTGELFF. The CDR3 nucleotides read TGTGCCAGCAGTTCGGGAACCGGGGAGCTGTTTTTT.

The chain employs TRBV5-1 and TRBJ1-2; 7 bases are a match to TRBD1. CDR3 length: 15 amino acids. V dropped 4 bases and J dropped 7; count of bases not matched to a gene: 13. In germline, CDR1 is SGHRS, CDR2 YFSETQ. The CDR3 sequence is CASSRGEQGPAGYTF. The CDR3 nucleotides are TGCGCCAGCAGCAGGGGGGAACAGGGGCCTGCTGGCTACACCTTC.

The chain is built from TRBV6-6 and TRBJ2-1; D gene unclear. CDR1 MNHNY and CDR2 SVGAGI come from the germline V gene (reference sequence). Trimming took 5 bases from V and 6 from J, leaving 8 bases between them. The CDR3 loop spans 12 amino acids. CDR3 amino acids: CASSRSSNEQFF. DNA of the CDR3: TGTGCCAGCAGTCGGTCATCCAATGAGCAGTTCTTC.

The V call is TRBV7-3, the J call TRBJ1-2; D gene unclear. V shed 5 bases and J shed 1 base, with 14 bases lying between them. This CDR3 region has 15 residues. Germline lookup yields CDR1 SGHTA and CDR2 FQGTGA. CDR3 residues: CASSPRGVFNYGYTF. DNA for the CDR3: TGTGCCAGCAGCCCCCGAGGAGTCTTTAACTATGGCTACACCTTC.

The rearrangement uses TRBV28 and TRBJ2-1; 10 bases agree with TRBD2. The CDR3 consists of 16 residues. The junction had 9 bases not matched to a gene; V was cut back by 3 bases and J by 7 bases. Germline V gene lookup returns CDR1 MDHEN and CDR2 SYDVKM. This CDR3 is CASSLPSSGRRNEQFF. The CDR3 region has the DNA TGTGCCAGCAGTTTGCCCTCTAGCGGGAGACGTAATGAGCAGTTCTTC.

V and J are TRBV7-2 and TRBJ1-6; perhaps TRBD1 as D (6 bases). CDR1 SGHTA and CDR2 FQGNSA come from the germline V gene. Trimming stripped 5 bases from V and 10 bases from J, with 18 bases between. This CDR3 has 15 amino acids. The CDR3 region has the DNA TGTGCCAGCAGCGCAAACCCAGGGGCAGAGTCACCCCTCCACTTT. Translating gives CASSANPGAESPLHF.

CDR3 nucleotide sequence: TGTGCCAGCTTATTTTATCAGCCCCAGCATTTT. Translating gives CASLFYQPQHF. V usage is TRBV7-6 and J usage is TRBJ1-5; D is uncertain. Trimming removed 8 bases at V and 5 bases at J, with 7 bases between. The CDR3 is 11 amino acids. Germline V gene lookup returns CDR1 SGHVS and CDR2 FNYEAQ.

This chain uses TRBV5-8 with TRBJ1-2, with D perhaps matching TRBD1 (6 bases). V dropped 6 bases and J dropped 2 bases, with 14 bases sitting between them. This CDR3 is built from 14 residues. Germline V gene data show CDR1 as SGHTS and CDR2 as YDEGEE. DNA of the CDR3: TGTGCCAGCATATATCCCCAGGGGAACTATGGCTACACCTTC. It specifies CASIYPQGNYGYTF.

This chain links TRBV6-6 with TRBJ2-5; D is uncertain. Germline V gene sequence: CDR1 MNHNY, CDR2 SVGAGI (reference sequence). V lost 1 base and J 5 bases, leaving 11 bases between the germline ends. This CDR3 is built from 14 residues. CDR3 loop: CASSYFAGQETQYF. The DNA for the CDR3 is TGTGCCAGCAGTTACTTCGCTGGGCAGGAGACCCAGTACTTC.

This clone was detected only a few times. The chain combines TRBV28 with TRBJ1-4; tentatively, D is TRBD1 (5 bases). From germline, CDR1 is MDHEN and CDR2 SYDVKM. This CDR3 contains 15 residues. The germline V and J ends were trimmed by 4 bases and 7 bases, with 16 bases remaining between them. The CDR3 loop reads CASSSPAGGGEKLFF. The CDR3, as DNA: TGTGCCAGCAGTTCCCCGGCGGGGGGGGGTGAAAAACTGTTTTTT.

CDR3 residues: CASSQGAGDYEQYF. For the CDR3, the DNA is TGTGCCAGCAGTCAGGGAGCGGGAGACTACGAGCAGTACTTC. The V call is TRBV11-3, the J call TRBJ2-7; 8 nucleotides align to TRBD2. This CDR3 region has 14 residues. V shed 6 bases and J 3 bases; nucleotides not matched to a gene: 7. CDR1 is SGHNT and CDR2 is YENEEA in the germline V gene.

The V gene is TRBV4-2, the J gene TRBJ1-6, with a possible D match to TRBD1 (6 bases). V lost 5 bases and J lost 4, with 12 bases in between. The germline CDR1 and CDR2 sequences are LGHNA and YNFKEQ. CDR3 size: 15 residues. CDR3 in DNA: TGTGCCAGCAGCACAGGACAGCAATATAATTCACCCCTCCACTTT. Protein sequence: CASSTGQQYNSPLHF.

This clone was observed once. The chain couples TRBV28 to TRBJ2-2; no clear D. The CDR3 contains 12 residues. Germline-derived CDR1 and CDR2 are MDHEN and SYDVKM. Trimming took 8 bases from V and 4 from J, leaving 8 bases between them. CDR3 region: CASRESTGELFF. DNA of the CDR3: TGTGCCAGCCGAGAATCCACCGGGGAGCTGTTTTTT.

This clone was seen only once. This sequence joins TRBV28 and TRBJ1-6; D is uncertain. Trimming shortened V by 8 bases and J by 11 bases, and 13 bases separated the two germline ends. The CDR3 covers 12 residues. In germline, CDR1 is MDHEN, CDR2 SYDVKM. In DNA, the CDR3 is TGTGCCAGCGCCCCCCGTGGGCCACCCCTCCACTTT. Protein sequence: CASAPRGPPLHF.

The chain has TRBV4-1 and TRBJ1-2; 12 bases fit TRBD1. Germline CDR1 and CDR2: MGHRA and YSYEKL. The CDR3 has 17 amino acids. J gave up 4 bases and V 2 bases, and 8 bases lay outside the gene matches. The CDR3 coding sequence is TGCGCCAGCAGCCAAACTAGGGGACAGGGGGCATCCTATGGCTACACCTTC. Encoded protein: CASSQTRGQGASYGYTF.

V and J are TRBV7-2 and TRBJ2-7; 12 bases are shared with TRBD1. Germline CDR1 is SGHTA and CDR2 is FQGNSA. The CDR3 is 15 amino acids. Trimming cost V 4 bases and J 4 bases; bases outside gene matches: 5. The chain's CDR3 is CASSSRDRGQYEQYF. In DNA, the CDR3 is TGTGCCAGCAGCTCCCGGGACAGGGGGCAGTACGAGCAGTACTTC. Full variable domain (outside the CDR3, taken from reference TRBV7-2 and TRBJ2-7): GAGVSQSPSNKVTEKGKDVELRCDPISGHTALYWYRQSLGQGLEFLIYFQGNSAPDKSGLPSDRFSAERTGGSVSTLTIQRTQQEDSAVYLCASSSRDRGQYEQYFGPGTRLTVT.

CDR3 residues: CATSDPRTGDQPQHF. In nucleotides, the CDR3 is TGTGCCACCAGTGATCCCAGGACAGGGGATCAGCCCCAGCATTTT. This chain connects TRBV24-1 to TRBJ1-5; 9 bases are a match to TRBD1. The CDR3 is 15 residues long. Germline V gene lookup returns CDR1 KGHDR and CDR2 SFDVKD. With V trimmed by 3 bases and J by 5 bases, 4 bases remained unmatched.